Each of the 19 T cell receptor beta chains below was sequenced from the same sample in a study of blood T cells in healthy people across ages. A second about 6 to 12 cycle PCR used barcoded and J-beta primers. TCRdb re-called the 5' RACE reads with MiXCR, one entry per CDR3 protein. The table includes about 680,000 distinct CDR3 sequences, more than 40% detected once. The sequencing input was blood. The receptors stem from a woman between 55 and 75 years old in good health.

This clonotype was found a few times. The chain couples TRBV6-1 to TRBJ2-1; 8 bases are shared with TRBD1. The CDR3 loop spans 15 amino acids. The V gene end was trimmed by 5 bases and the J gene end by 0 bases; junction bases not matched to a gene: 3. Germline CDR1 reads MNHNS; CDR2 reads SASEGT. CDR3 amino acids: CASSKTGASYNEQFF. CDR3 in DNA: TGTGCCAGCAGTAAGACAGGGGCCTCCTACAATGAGCAGTTCTTC.

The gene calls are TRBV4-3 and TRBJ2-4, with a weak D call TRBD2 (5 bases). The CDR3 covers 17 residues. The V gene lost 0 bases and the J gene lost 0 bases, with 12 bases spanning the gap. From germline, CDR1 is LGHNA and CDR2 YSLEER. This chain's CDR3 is CASSQDRRGLAKNIQYF. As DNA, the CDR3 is TGCGCCAGCAGCCAAGACCGACGAGGACTAGCCAAAAACATTCAGTACTTC.

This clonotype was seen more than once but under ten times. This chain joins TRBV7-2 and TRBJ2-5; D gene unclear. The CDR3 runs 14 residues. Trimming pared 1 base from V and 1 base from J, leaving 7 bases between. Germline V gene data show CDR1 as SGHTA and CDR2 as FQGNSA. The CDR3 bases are TGTGCCAGCAGCTTAGTACATAGCCAAGAGACCCAGTACTTC. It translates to CASSLVHSQETQYF. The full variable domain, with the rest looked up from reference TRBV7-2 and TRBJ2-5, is GAGVSQSPSNKVTEKGKDVELRCDPISGHTALYWYRQSLGQGLEFLIYFQGNSAPDKSGLPSDRFSAERTGGSVSTLTIQRTQQEDSAVYLCASSLVHSQETQYFGPGTRLLVL.

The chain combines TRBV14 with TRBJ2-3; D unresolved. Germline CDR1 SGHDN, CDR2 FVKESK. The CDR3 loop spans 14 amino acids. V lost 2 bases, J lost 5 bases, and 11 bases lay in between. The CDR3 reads CASSQTNLRDTQYF. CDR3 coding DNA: TGTGCCAGCAGCCAAACCAATCTGCGAGATACGCAGTATTTT. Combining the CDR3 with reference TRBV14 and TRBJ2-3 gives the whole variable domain EAGVTQFPSHSVIEKGQTVTLRCDPISGHDNLYWYRRVMGKEIKFLLHFVKESKQDESGMPNNRFLAERTGGTYSTLKVQPAELEDSGVYFCASSQTNLRDTQYFGPGTRLTVL.

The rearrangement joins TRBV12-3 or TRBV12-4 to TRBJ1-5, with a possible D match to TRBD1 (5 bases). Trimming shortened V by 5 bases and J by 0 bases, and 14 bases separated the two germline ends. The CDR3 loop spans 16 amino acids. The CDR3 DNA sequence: TGTGCCAGCAGTCCGGCAGGGTCGTATAGCAATCAGCCCCAGCATTTT. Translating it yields CASSPAGSYSNQPQHF.

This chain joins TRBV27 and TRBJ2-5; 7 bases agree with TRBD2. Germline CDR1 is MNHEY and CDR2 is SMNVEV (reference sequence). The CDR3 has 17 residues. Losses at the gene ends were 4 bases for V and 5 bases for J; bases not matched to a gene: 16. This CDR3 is CASSSHQYLAEWETQYF. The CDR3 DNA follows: TGTGCCAGCAGTTCCCACCAATATCTAGCGGAGTGGGAGACCCAGTACTTC.

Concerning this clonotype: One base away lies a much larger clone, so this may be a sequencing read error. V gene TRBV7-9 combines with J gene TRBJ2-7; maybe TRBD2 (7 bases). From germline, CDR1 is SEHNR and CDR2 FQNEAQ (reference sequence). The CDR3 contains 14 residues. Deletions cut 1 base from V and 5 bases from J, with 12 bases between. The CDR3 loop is CASSLDCGGDEQYF. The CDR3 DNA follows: TGTGCCAGCAGCTTAGATTGCGGGGGCGACGAGCAGTACTTC.

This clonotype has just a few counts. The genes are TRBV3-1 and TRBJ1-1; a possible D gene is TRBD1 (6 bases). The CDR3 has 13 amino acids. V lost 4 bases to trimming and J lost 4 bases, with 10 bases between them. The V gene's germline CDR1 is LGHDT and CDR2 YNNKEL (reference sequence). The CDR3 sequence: CASSRRTVTEAFF. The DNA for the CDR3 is TGTGCCAGCAGCCGTAGGACAGTCACTGAAGCTTTCTTT.

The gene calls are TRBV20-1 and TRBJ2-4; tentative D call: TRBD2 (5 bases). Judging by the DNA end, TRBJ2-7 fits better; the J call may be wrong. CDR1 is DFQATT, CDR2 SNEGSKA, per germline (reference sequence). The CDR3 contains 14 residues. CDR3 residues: CSAPGSRGGSEQYF. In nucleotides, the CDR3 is TGCAGTGCCCCCGGGTCTCGAGGAGGTTCCGAGCAGTACTTC.

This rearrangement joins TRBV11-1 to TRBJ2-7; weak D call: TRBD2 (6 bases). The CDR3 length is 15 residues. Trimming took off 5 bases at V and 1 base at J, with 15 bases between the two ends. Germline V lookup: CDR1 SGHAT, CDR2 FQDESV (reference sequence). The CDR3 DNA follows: TGTGCCAGCAGCGTAGGGACTCCGCAATCCTACGAGCAGTACTTC. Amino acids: CASSVGTPQSYEQYF.

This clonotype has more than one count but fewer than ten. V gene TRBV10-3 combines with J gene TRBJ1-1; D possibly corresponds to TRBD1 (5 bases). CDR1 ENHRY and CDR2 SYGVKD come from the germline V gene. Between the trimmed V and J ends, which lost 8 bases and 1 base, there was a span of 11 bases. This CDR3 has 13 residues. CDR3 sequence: CAIGGQPNTEAFF. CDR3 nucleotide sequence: TGTGCCATCGGTGGACAACCGAACACTGAAGCTTTCTTT.

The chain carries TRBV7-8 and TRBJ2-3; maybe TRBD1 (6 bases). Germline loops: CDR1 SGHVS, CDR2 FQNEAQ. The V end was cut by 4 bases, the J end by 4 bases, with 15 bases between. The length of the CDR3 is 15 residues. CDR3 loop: CASSSGQPWADTQYF. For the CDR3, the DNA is TGTGCCAGCAGCTCCGGACAGCCCTGGGCAGATACGCAGTATTTT. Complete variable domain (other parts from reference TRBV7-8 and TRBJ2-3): GAGVSQSPRYKVAKRGQDVALRCDPISGHVSLFWYQQALGQGPEFLTYFQNEAQLDKSGLPSDRFFAERPEGSVSTLKIQRTQQEDSAVYLCASSSGQPWADTQYFGPGTRLTVL.

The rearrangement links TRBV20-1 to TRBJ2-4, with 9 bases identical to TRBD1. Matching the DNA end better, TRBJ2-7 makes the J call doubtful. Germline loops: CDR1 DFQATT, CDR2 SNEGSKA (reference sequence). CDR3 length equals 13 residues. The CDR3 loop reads CSARGQGSGEQYF. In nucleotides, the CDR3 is TGCAGTGCTAGGGGACAGGGTTCGGGCGAGCAGTACTTC.

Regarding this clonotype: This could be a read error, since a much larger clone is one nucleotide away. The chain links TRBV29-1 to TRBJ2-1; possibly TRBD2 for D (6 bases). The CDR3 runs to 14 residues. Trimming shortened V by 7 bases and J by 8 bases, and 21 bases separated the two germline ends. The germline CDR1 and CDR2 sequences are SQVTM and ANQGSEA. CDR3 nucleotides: TGCAGCGCTACCGCTGTAACGGGAGTCCATGAGCAGTTCTTC. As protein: CSATAVTGVHEQFF.

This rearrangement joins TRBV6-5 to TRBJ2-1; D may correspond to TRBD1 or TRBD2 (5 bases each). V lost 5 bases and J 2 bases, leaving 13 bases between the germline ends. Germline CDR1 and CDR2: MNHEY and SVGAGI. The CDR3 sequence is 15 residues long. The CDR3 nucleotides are TGTGCCAGCAGTCGACCAGGGAGTACCTACAATGAGCAGTTCTTC. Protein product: CASSRPGSTYNEQFF.

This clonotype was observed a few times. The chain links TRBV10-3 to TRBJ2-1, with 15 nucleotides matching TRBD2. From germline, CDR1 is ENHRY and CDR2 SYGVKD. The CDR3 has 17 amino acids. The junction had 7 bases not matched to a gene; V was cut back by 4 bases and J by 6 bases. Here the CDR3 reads CAISGPGLAGGTNEQFF. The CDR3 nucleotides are TGTGCCATCAGTGGCCCGGGACTAGCGGGAGGAACCAATGAGCAGTTCTTC.

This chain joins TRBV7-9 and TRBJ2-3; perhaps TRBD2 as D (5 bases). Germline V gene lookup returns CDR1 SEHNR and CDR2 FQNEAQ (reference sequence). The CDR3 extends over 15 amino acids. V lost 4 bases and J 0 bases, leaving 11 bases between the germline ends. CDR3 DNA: TGTGCCAGCAGCTCTCCCGGGGTTAGCACAGATACGCAGTATTTT. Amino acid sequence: CASSSPGVSTDTQYF.

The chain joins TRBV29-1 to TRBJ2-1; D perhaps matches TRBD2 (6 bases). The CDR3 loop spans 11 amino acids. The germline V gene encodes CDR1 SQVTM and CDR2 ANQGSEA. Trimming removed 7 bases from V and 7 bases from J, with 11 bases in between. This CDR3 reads CSGWRGNEQFF. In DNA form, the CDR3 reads TGCAGCGGTTGGAGGGGTAATGAGCAGTTCTTC.

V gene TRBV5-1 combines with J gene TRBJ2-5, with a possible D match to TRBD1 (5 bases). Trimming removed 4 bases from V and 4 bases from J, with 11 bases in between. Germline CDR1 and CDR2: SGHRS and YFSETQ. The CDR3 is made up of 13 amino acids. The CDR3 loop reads CASSPQGLETQYF. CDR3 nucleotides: TGCGCCAGCAGCCCCCAGGGTTTAGAGACCCAGTACTTC.